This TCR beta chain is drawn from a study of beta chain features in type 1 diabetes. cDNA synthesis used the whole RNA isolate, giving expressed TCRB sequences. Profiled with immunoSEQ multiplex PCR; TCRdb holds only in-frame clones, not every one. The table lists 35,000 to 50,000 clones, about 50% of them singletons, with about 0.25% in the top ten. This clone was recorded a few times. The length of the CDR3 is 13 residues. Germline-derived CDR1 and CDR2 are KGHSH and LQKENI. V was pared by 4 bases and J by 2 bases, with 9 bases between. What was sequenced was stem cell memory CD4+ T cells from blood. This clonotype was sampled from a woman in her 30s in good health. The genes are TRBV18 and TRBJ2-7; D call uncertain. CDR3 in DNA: TGTGCCAGCTCACTCACGGAGACCTACGAGCAGTACTTC. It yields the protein CASSLTETYEQYF.